This TCR beta chain was observed in a study of blood T cells in healthy people across ages. Overall study: Template switching picked up about one barcoded beta molecule for each two T cells.

Points from the study as a whole: Age brought a roughly linear fall in TCR beta diversity measured per million T cells. Both naive CD4+ cell counts and diversity were greater in long-lived donors than in aged donors.

The individuals who served as donors were healthy Caucasians living in Russia, aged about 6 to 90. A second PCR, run for roughly 6 to 11 cycles, used a sample-barcoded 5' primer plus a J-beta primer mix. MiXCR was run by TCRdb on the 5' RACE reads, yielding one entry per CDR3 protein. This table holds roughly 2 million distinct CDR3 sequences, roughly 50% found once. To note about this clonotype: As yet, its antigen is unknown.

The sequencing sample was made of blood. This TCR derives from a woman aged 35 to 49 in good health.

The chain's CDR3 is CASSVSAGLAADEQFF. In DNA form, the CDR3 reads TGTGCCAGCAGCGTTAGCGCGGGACTAGCGGCGGATGAGCAGTTCTTC. The rearrangement joins TRBV9 to TRBJ2-1; 11 bases are shared with TRBD2. Germline CDR1 is SGDLS and CDR2 is YYNGEE. Trimming cost V 2 bases and J 8 bases; bases outside gene matches: 9. CDR3 length: 16 amino acids.